The 24 T cell receptor beta chains reported below all come from one sample, sequenced in a study of graft-versus-host responses after intestinal transplantation. Which antigens these TCRs recognize remains unknown. The table came from immunoSEQ multiplex PCR; TCRdb's copy has only in-frame clones and leaves some out. The sample holds approximately 97,000 clones, roughly 90% seen once. The source was unstimulated CD8+ T cells sorted from spleen or lymph node cells, collected before transplant. The receptors originated from a human donor who was the organ donor for an intestinal transplant.

CDR3: CASRGGADQEAFF. In DNA form, the CDR3 reads TGTGCCAGCAGGGGTGGGGCAGACCAAGAAGCTTTCTTT. The rearrangement links TRBV6-5 to TRBJ1-1; the D gene is possibly TRBD1 (5 bases). This CDR3 has 13 amino acids. Trimming took 6 bases from V and 8 from J, leaving 16 bases between them. From germline, CDR1 is MNHEY and CDR2 SVGAGI.

The rearrangement joins TRBV5-5 to TRBJ2-7; 7 nucleotides agree with TRBD2. This CDR3 is built from 15 residues. The V and J ends lost 1 base and 4 bases, in that order; junction bases with no gene match: 8. Per germline, CDR1 SGHKS and CDR2 YYEKEE (reference sequence). Here the CDR3 reads CASSLNPASGYEQYF. The CDR3 nucleotides are TGTGCCAGCAGCTTGAACCCCGCTAGCGGTTACGAGCAGTACTTC.

The V and J genes are TRBV30 and TRBJ1-2; D gene uncertain. The CDR3 is 12 residues long. The germline CDR1 and CDR2 sequences are GTSNPN and SVGIG (reference sequence). V was pared by 0 bases and J by 8 bases, with 10 bases between. The CDR3 region is CAWSVSGNGYTF. CDR3 nucleotides: TGTGCCTGGAGTGTATCCGGGAACGGCTACACCTTC. The full variable domain, with the rest looked up from reference TRBV30 and TRBJ1-2, is SQTIHQWPATLVQPVGSPLSLECTVEGTSNPNLYWYRQAAGRGLQLLFYSVGIGQISSEVPQNLSASRPQDRQFILSSKKLLLSDSGFYLCAWSVSGNGYTFGSGTRLTVV.

The chain is built from TRBV18 and TRBJ2-3; 7 positions match TRBD2. CDR3 length: 15 residues. Germline V gene sequence: CDR1 KGHSH, CDR2 LQKENI. CDR3 in DNA: TGTCCCTCCTTCGTCGGGGGGAGACATACAGATACGCAGTATTTT. It encodes CPSFVGGRHTDTQYF.

The chain links TRBV30 to TRBJ1-6, with unresolved D. V lost 0 bases and J 9 bases, leaving 12 bases between the germline ends. Per germline, CDR1 GTSNPN and CDR2 SVGIG (reference sequence). This CDR3 comprises 14 residues. The CDR3 nucleotides are TGTGCCTGGAGTGTAGGGAGAAGTGGTTCACCCCTCCACTTT. It encodes CAWSVGRSGSPLHF.

The chain combines TRBV6-6 with TRBJ2-5; D may be TRBD1 (5 bases). Germline V CDR1 and CDR2: MNHNY, SVGAGI (reference sequence). V was clipped by 2 bases and J by 2 bases, with 6 bases between them. The CDR3 has 13 residues. The CDR3, as DNA: TGTGCCAGCAGTTACAGGGGACAAGAGACCCAGTACTTC. Protein product: CASSYRGQETQYF.

The chain is built from TRBV19 and TRBJ1-5; the D gene is possibly TRBD1 (6 bases). This CDR3 comprises 15 residues. The germline gives CDR1 LNHDA, CDR2 SQIVND (reference sequence). Trimming removed 3 bases at V and 5 bases at J, with 14 bases between. The CDR3 DNA reads TGTGCCAGTAGTATGAGGTGGTCAGGGGATCAGCCCCAGCATTTT. This translates into CASSMRWSGDQPQHF.

The chain couples TRBV7-9 to TRBJ2-2; 12 nucleotides match TRBD2. The V segment lost 8 bases and the J segment 5 bases; nucleotides outside the gene matches: 15. The germline V gene has CDR1 SEHNR and CDR2 FQNEAQ (reference sequence). The CDR3 is 18 residues long. CDR3 DNA: TGTGCCAGCGATTTGACTAGCGGGAGAAAATGGGAAACCGGGGAGCTGTTTTTT. Translating it yields CASDLTSGRKWETGELFF.

The CDR3 region has the DNA TGTGCCAGCAGTCACCCGGGACAGCATAGCAATCAGCCCCAGCATTTT. Translated: CASSHPGQHSNQPQHF. The chain joins TRBV28 to TRBJ1-5; TRBD1 matches at 7 bases. Trimming cost V 5 bases and J 0 bases; bases outside gene matches: 7. The CDR3 covers 16 residues. Germline assignment: CDR1 MDHEN and CDR2 SYDVKM.

J is TRBJ2-1 and V is TRBV14; 7 nucleotides match TRBD1. This CDR3 spans 12 amino acids. Germline CDR1 SGHDN, CDR2 FVKESK. V shed 4 bases and J 10 bases; nucleotides not matched to a gene: 4. CDR3 coding DNA: TGTGCCAGCAGCCCAGGGGGACCGGAGCAGTTCTTC. Protein sequence: CASSPGGPEQFF.

This clone was seen once. The V and J genes are TRBV6-5 and TRBJ1-3; D gene unclear. The CDR3 extends over 15 amino acids. With 2 bases removed from V and 0 bases from J, the gap between germline ends came to 8 bases. CDR1 MNHEY and CDR2 SVGAGI come from the germline V gene. CDR3 bases: TGTGCCAGCAGTTACGGGCGCACCTCTGGAAACACCATATATTTT. This gives the protein CASSYGRTSGNTIYF.

The chain recombines TRBV5-4 with TRBJ1-1; perhaps TRBD1 as D (5 bases). CDR1 SGHNT and CDR2 YYREEE come from the germline V gene (reference sequence). CDR3 length: 17 amino acids. Trimming took off 0 bases at V and 0 bases at J, with 15 bases between the two ends. This CDR3 reads CASSLGAGEAMNTEAFF. DNA of the CDR3: TGTGCCAGCAGCTTGGGGGCGGGGGAGGCGATGAACACTGAAGCTTTCTTT. Variable domain in full (rest from reference TRBV5-4 and TRBJ1-1): ETGVTQSPTHLIKTRGQQVTLRCSSQSGHNTVSWYQQALGQGPQFIFQYYREEENGRGNFPPRFSGLQFPNYSSELNVNALELDDSALYLCASSLGAGEAMNTEAFFGQGTRLTVV.

V usage is TRBV5-4 and J usage is TRBJ1-2; D might be TRBD1 (5 bases). Germline CDR1 is SGHNT and CDR2 is YYREEE (reference sequence). The CDR3 is made up of 13 amino acids. V lost 4 bases and J 4 bases, leaving 11 bases between the germline ends. CDR3: CASSPEGLYGYTF. The CDR3 nucleotides read TGTGCCAGCAGCCCCGAGGGACTCTATGGCTACACCTTC.

This chain's CDR3 is CASSEQPSGSFDEQYF. In DNA form, the CDR3 reads TGTGCCAGCAGTGAGCAGCCTAGCGGGAGCTTCGACGAGCAGTACTTC. This rearrangement joins TRBV2 to TRBJ2-7; TRBD2 aligns across 10 bases. The trim removed 3 bases at V and 5 bases at J, leaving 10 bases unmatched. Germline V CDR1 and CDR2: SNHLY, FYNNEI. The CDR3 contains 16 residues.

The CDR3 DNA follows: TGTGCCAGTAGCCCTACAGGGGCCGAGCAGTACTTC. It specifies CASSPTGAEQYF. V gene TRBV19 combines with J gene TRBJ2-7; 7 positions agree with TRBD1. CDR3 size: 12 residues. CDR1 is LNHDA, CDR2 SQIVND, per germline (reference sequence). Trimming removed 6 bases from V and 6 bases from J; junction bases left unmatched: 5.

This chain links TRBV5-6 with TRBJ2-7, with a weak D call TRBD1 (5 bases). The CDR3 covers 15 residues. The germline gives CDR1 SGHDT, CDR2 YYEEEE. V was shortened by 1 base and J by 5 bases, with 16 bases between the two germline ends. CDR3 amino acids: CASSLPRWGEHEQYF. CDR3 sequence (DNA): TGTGCCAGCAGCTTGCCGCGGTGGGGCGAACACGAGCAGTACTTC.

This chain links TRBV27 with TRBJ2-1; D gene ambiguous. With 3 bases removed from V and 3 bases from J, the gap between germline ends came to 12 bases. This CDR3 has 15 amino acids. CDR1 and CDR2 from the germline V gene are MNHEY and SMNVEV (reference sequence). The CDR3 reads CASSFVRPLYNEQFF. The CDR3 coding sequence is TGTGCCAGCAGTTTTGTGCGCCCTCTCTACAATGAGCAGTTCTTC.

The chain has TRBV7-3 and TRBJ2-3; D not certain. The CDR3 has 13 amino acids. Trimming took off 1 base at V and 6 bases at J, with 8 bases between the two ends. Germline CDR1 reads SGHTA; CDR2 reads FQGTGA. CDR3 bases: TGTGCCAGCAGCTTAATGGGCTTCGATACGCAGTATTTT. Protein sequence: CASSLMGFDTQYF.

This chain links TRBV10-3 with TRBJ2-1; TRBD1 is a possible D gene (6 bases). From germline, CDR1 is ENHRY and CDR2 SYGVKD. The CDR3 length is 15 residues. Trimming removed 4 bases at V and 4 bases at J, with 14 bases between. The CDR3 reads CAISVSGADYNEQFF. DNA for the CDR3: TGTGCCATCAGTGTCTCAGGGGCGGATTACAATGAGCAGTTCTTC.

The chain combines TRBV4-1 with TRBJ1-1; unclear D gene. The CDR3 is 15 amino acids. Per germline, CDR1 MGHRA and CDR2 YSYEKL. V lost 7 bases, J lost 4 bases, and 19 bases lay in between. This CDR3 reads CASTLTGVSSTEAFF. The CDR3 bases are TGCGCCAGCACACTAACCGGGGTTTCGAGCACTGAAGCTTTCTTT.

This rearrangement joins TRBV19 to TRBJ2-3, with TRBD1 as a possible D gene (5 bases). Germline V lookup: CDR1 LNHDA, CDR2 SQIVND (reference sequence). The V end was cut by 4 bases, the J end by 5 bases, with 16 bases between. CDR3 length: 15 residues. The CDR3 nucleotides are TGTGCCAGTAGTACGTTAGGCAGGGTTGAAGATACGCAGTATTTT. This gives the protein CASSTLGRVEDTQYF.

The chain has TRBV11-3 and TRBJ2-1; 9 positions match TRBD2. The CDR3 loop spans 16 amino acids. Germline V lookup: CDR1 SGHNT, CDR2 YENEEA. Germline trimming cut 1 base from V and 8 bases from J; bases unmatched to any gene: 9. CDR3 loop: CASSLVWREGFDEQFF. DNA for the CDR3: TGTGCCAGCAGCTTAGTATGGCGGGAGGGTTTTGATGAGCAGTTCTTC. The full variable domain, completed using reference TRBV11-3 and TRBJ2-1, is EAGVVQSPRYKIIEKKQPVAFWCNPISGHNTLYWYLQNLGQGPELLIRYENEEAVDDSQLPKDRFSAERLKGVDSTLKIQPAELGDSAVYLCASSLVWREGFDEQFFGPGTRLTVL.

The genes are TRBV30 and TRBJ1-2, with D possibly TRBD1 on 5 matching bases. Between the trimmed V and J ends, which lost 5 bases and 5 bases, there was a span of 15 bases. Germline lookup yields CDR1 GTSNPN and CDR2 SVGIG (reference sequence). The CDR3 has 13 amino acids. The CDR3 sequence: CAWAPWDSYGYTF. In DNA, the CDR3 is TGTGCCTGGGCCCCGTGGGACTCTTATGGCTACACCTTC.

This chain uses TRBV5-4 with TRBJ2-7; D unclear. From germline, CDR1 is SGHNT and CDR2 YYREEE (reference sequence). V dropped 3 bases and J dropped 5 bases, with 12 bases sitting between them. The length of the CDR3 is 13 residues. DNA for the CDR3: TGTGCCAGCAGCTCCCGATCCGAGGACGAGCAGTACTTC. Protein: CASSSRSEDEQYF.